This T cell receptor (beta chain) was observed in a study of beta chain features in type 1 diabetes. Study summary: The study examined about 100,000,000 sorted cells across all samples. Findings and limits, study-wide: In every one of the four CD4+ subsets, TCRB CDR3s were moderately but significantly shorter in Type 1 diabetes patients. Whether TCRB rearrangement is influenced by HLA type went unresolved here. At VDJ recombination sites, type 1 diabetes patients had fewer insertions and more deleted nucleotides.

The table lists this clone with a few counts. What it recognizes is unknown. What was sequenced were expressed TCRB transcripts, since all of the isolated RNA had been reverse transcribed. Sequenced naive, central memory and regulatory T cell samples produced an average of about 3.6 million reads. Measured with immunoSEQ multiplex PCR; TCRdb has only the in-frame clones, and not every one. The sample carries approximately 150,000 clones, more than 10% recorded once. The V end was cut by 5 bases, the J end by 5 bases, with 16 bases between. The CDR3 is made up of 15 amino acids. The germline V gene has CDR1 MDHEN and CDR2 SYDVKM.

Specimen: central memory CD4+ T cells from blood. The gene calls are TRBV28 and TRBJ2-1; the D gene is possibly TRBD1 (6 bases). The source of this sequence is a young man with type 1 diabetes. CDR3 region: CASSVQGLGNNEQFF. DNA for the CDR3: TGTGCCAGCAGTGTACAGGGTCTAGGGAACAATGAGCAGTTCTTC.